This TCR beta chain was documented in a study of regulatory T cells in long-lasting Graves disease. Time point: newly diagnosed GD, antithyroid drugs for less than 3 months. PBMCs provided the RNA from which the TCR library was made. Between the trimmed V and J ends, which lost 5 bases and 6 bases, there was a span of 8 bases. The CDR3 consists of 13 residues. Both iRepertoire HTBI primers and Arm-PCR of CDR3 regions were used to build the TCR beta libraries. From the multiplex PCR reads, TCRdb called clonotypes with MiXCR, one entry per CDR3 protein. Among hundreds of thousands of distinct CDR3 sequences listed, roughly 13% were seen once. In its sample, this clonotype was seen many times. These data also formed part of another study, on T cells in Graves' hyperthyroidism and ophthalmopathy.

The TCR comes from a man younger than 40 with Graves disease. The rearrangement uses TRBV12-3 or TRBV12-4 and TRBJ1-6; D uncertain. This material consisted of peripheral blood mononuclear cells (PBMCs), taken at new diagnosis, from a patient treated with antithyroid drugs. CDR3 sequence: CASSAEINSPLHF. CDR3 bases: TGTGCCAGCAGTGCCGAAATTAATTCACCCCTCCACTTT.